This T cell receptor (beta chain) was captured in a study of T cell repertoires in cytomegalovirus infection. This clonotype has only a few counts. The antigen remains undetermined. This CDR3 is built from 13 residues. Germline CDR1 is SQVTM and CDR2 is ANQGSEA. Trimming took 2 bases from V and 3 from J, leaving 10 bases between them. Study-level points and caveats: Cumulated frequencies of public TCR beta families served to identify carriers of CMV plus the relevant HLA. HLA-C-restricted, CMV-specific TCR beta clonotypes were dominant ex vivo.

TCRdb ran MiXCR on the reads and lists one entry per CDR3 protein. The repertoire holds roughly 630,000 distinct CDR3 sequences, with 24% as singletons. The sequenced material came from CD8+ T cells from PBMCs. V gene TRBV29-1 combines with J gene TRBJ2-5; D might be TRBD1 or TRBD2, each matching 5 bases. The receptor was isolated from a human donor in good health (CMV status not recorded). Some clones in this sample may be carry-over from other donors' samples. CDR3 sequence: CSVERGSEETQYF. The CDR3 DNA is TGCAGCGTTGAAAGGGGTAGCGAAGAGACCCAGTACTTC.